These 6 T cell receptor beta chains came from one sample sequenced in a study of CD8+ T cells in alopecia areata. The authors extracted RNA and reverse transcribed it into cDNA as the sequencing template. Generated by immunoSEQ multiplex PCR, the TCRdb table keeps only in-frame clones and is missing some. The data contain fewer than 25,000 clones, around 60% of them singletons. The treatment denotes: oral pan-JAK inhibitor, 5-10 mg twice daily. Alopecia areata patients provided lesional scalp punch biopsies and peripheral blood. Sequenced here: skin, sampled at week 4, from a patient treated with tofacitinib. All receptors come from a human donor with alopecia areata.

This clone has only one observation. This chain joins TRBV27 and TRBJ2-5; the match to TRBD2 covers 9 bases. V lost 3 bases, J lost 1 base, and 6 bases stayed unmatched. The germline gives CDR1 MNHEY, CDR2 SMNVEV (reference sequence). CDR3 length: 16 amino acids. CDR3 DNA: TGTGCCAGCAGTTTTGCGGGGGGGAATGCCCAAGAGACCCAGTACTTC. It specifies CASSFAGGNAQETQYF.

The chain couples TRBV4-2 to TRBJ2-3; TRBD2 might be the D (6 bases). Per germline, CDR1 LGHNA and CDR2 YNFKEQ. Trimming cost V 0 bases and J 6 bases, with 16 bases left between them. CDR3 length: 16 amino acids. CDR3 sequence: CASSQEGTPPADTQYF. CDR3 in DNA: TGTGCCAGCAGCCAAGAAGGGACTCCCCCGGCGGATACGCAGTATTTT.

The gene calls are TRBV12-5 and TRBJ2-5; weak D call: TRBD1 (6 bases). CDR3 length: 14 amino acids. V was cut by 3 bases and J by 5 bases, with 13 bases left in between. Germline V gene sequence: CDR1 LGHNT, CDR2 FRNRAP. The CDR3 loop is CASGLQQGWETQYF. Written as DNA, the CDR3 is TGTGCTAGTGGTTTACAACAGGGTTGGGAGACCCAGTACTTC.

The J gene is TRBJ1-2, the V gene TRBV27; the match to TRBD1 covers 9 bases. Germline V gene data show CDR1 as MNHEY and CDR2 as SMNVEV (reference sequence). CDR3 length equals 18 residues. The V and J ends lost 4 bases and 8 bases, in that order; junction bases with no gene match: 20. In DNA form, the CDR3 reads TGTGCCAGCAGTTCCTTGATCCCGGGACAGGGAATTTTGTCGGGCTACACCTTC. This gives the protein CASSSLIPGQGILSGYTF.

The chain couples TRBV28 to TRBJ2-7; D is possibly TRBD2 (5 bases). The germline V gene has CDR1 MDHEN and CDR2 SYDVKM. The ends were cut back, 3 bases at V and 5 bases at J, with 17 bases in the middle. The CDR3 spans 15 residues. CDR3 protein: CASSFGGRSLDEQYF. DNA of the CDR3: TGTGCCAGCAGTTTTGGCGGGCGATCGCTCGACGAGCAGTACTTC.

A few counts support this clone. V is TRBV6-1 and J is TRBJ2-7; tentatively, D is TRBD1 (6 bases). Germline V gene sequence: CDR1 MNHNS, CDR2 SASEGT. Trimming left V 7 bases short and J 5 bases short, with 21 bases between. The CDR3 totals 15 residues. The CDR3 region is CASKGQFALRDEQYF. CDR3 in DNA: TGTGCCAGCAAAGGACAGTTTGCCCTTCGGGACGAGCAGTACTTC.